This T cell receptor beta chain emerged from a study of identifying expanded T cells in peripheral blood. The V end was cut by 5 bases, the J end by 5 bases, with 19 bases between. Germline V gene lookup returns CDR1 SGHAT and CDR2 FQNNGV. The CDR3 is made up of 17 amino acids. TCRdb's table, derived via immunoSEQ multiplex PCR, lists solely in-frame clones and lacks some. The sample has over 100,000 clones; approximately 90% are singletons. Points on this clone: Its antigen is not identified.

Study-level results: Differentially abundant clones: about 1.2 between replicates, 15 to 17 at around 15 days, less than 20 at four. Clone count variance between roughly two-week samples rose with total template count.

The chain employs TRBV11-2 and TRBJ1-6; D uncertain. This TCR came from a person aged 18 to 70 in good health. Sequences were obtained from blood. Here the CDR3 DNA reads TGTGCCAGCAGCATATGGACGGATCCGAGAAATAATTCACCCCTCCACTTT. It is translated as CASSIWTDPRNNSPLHF.